One and the same sample provided the 26 T cell receptor beta chains below, sequenced in a study of shared clonotypes between healthy human individuals. This table comes from immunoSEQ multiplex PCR, and its TCRdb copy is limited to in-frame clones, with some not included. The table records about 1.9 million clones, 80% to 95% of them present only once. CD45RO-negative, CCR7-positively selected cells formed the naive CD8 fraction, excluding terminally differentiated effector memory CD45RA+ cells. The sample taken for sequencing was naive CD8+ T cells from PBMCs. The receptors come from a man in his late teens or twenties in good health. Some clones in this sample may be carry-over from other donors' samples.

This sequence joins TRBV6-1 and TRBJ2-5; tentatively, D is TRBD1 or TRBD2 (5 bases each). Looked up from germline, CDR1 is MNHNS and CDR2 is SASEGT. Trimming removed 1 base from V and 2 bases from J, with 17 bases in between. The CDR3 runs to 17 residues. The CDR3 DNA reads TGTGCCAGCAGTGAAGGTTTAGGGGTAAGGAGGCAAGAGACCCAGTACTTC. Translating gives CASSEGLGVRRQETQYF.

CDR3 protein: CATSRPTTGVYEQYF. The CDR3 nucleotides are TGTGCCACCAGCAGACCGACGACGGGGGTCTACGAGCAGTACTTC. The V gene is TRBV15, the J gene TRBJ2-7, with D tentatively TRBD2 (6 bases). Germline V gives CDR1 LNHNV, CDR2 YYDKDF (reference sequence). The CDR3 length is 15 residues. V gave up 2 bases and J gave up 3 bases, with 14 bases separating them.

The V gene is TRBV27, the J gene TRBJ1-2; a weak D match, TRBD1 (5 bases). The length of the CDR3 is 14 residues. V was pared by 0 bases and J by 8 bases, with 13 bases between. CDR1 is MNHEY and CDR2 is SMNVEV in the germline V gene (reference sequence). CDR3: CASSLSGTRSGYTF. DNA for the CDR3: TGTGCCAGCAGTTTATCGGGGACGAGGAGCGGCTACACCTTC.

Only one count was recorded for this clone. The rearrangement uses TRBV5-4 and TRBJ1-3; perhaps TRBD1 as D (6 bases). Trimming cost V 4 bases and J 0 bases, with 14 bases left between them. The CDR3 is 16 amino acids. Germline V lookup: CDR1 SGHNT, CDR2 YYREEE (reference sequence). For the CDR3, the DNA is TGTGCCAGCAGCGAGGACAGCGCTATCTCTGGAAACACCATATATTTT. It encodes CASSEDSAISGNTIYF.

The chain joins TRBV4-1 to TRBJ2-7; no reliable D call. CDR1 and CDR2 from the germline V gene are MGHRA and YSYEKL. Between the trimmed V and J ends, which lost 0 bases and 3 bases, there was a span of 12 bases. CDR3 length: 15 residues. The CDR3 here is CASSQDHNSDYEQYF. The CDR3 DNA reads as TGCGCCAGCAGCCAAGATCACAACTCCGACTACGAGCAGTACTTC.

V usage is TRBV27 and J usage is TRBJ2-5; 7 bases are shared with TRBD1. J gave up 3 bases and V 5 bases, and 9 bases lay outside the gene matches. The germline CDR1 and CDR2 sequences are MNHEY and SMNVEV (reference sequence). The CDR3 covers 15 residues. Written as DNA, the CDR3 is TGTGCCAGCAGTCTGGGACAGCCGAGGAAAGAGACCCAGTACTTC. Protein product: CASSLGQPRKETQYF.

Concerning this clone: Other DNA sequences in this specimen translate into the identical CDR3. This chain links TRBV27 with TRBJ2-7, with TRBD2 matching over 7 bases. This CDR3 region has 13 residues. Looked up from germline, CDR1 is MNHEY and CDR2 is SMNVEV (reference sequence). V gave up 3 bases and J gave up 2 bases; unmatched junction bases: 1. For the CDR3, the DNA is TGTGCCAGCAGTTTGGGGACTACCTACGAGCAGTACTTC. Protein product: CASSLGTTYEQYF.

The rearrangement links TRBV11-2 to TRBJ2-7, with a weak D call TRBD1 (6 bases). In germline, CDR1 is SGHAT, CDR2 FQNNGV. Trimming removed 3 bases from V and 4 bases from J, with 22 bases in between. The CDR3 is 17 residues long. DNA for the CDR3: TGTGCCAGCAGCTTCGGCAGGGGAATTGTTATTGGATACGAGCAGTACTTC. Its translation is CASSFGRGIVIGYEQYF.

V usage is TRBV7-8 and J usage is TRBJ2-7; D is unresolved. The CDR3 sequence is 14 residues long. The germline V and J ends were trimmed by 0 bases and 0 bases, with 6 bases remaining between them. Germline lookup yields CDR1 SGHVS and CDR2 FQNEAQ. For the CDR3, the DNA is TGTGCCAGCAGCTTAGCGGCCTTCTCCTACGAGCAGTACTTC. It yields the protein CASSLAAFSYEQYF.

As DNA, the CDR3 is TGTGCCAGCAGGTATAGAAGTTACGAGCAGTACTTC. This sequence encodes CASRYRSYEQYF. The chain is built from TRBV7-6 and TRBJ2-7; D gene uncertain. Trimming removed 6 bases at V and 4 bases at J, with 10 bases between. Germline CDR1 is SGHVS and CDR2 is FNYEAQ. The CDR3 runs to 12 residues.

The chain couples TRBV7-2 to TRBJ2-2; no definite D call. The CDR3 is made up of 14 amino acids. Germline CDR1 and CDR2: SGHTA and FQGNSA. The V gene lost 1 base and the J gene lost 5 bases, with 8 bases spanning the gap. In DNA form, the CDR3 reads TGTGCCAGCAGCTTAGAATTTCGGACCGGGGAGCTGTTTTTT. It specifies CASSLEFRTGELFF.

The V gene is TRBV13, the J gene TRBJ1-2, with 12 bases lining up with TRBD1. The junction had 8 bases not matched to a gene; V was cut back by 9 bases and J by 0 bases. The CDR3 extends over 16 amino acids. Germline values: CDR1 PRHDT, CDR2 FYEKMQ (reference sequence). CDR3: CASALRDRGPNYGYTF. The DNA of the CDR3 is TGTGCCAGTGCCTTACGGGACAGGGGGCCTAACTATGGCTACACCTTC.

The V and J genes are TRBV7-8 and TRBJ2-7, with D unclear. V was pared by 7 bases and J by 2 bases, with 12 bases between. The germline V gene has CDR1 SGHVS and CDR2 FQNEAQ. This CDR3 is 13 amino acids long. The CDR3 here is CASTSDITYEQYF. The CDR3 coding sequence is TGTGCCAGCACTTCCGACATCACCTACGAGCAGTACTTC. The entire variable domain, with the rest obtained from reference TRBV7-8 and TRBJ2-7, is as follows: GAGVSQSPRYKVAKRGQDVALRCDPISGHVSLFWYQQALGQGPEFLTYFQNEAQLDKSGLPSDRFFAERPEGSVSTLKIQRTQQEDSAVYLCASTSDITYEQYFGPGTRLTVT.

The chain recombines TRBV11-2 with TRBJ1-4, with 10 bases identical to TRBD1. V trimming: 6 bases; J trimming: 7 bases; junction bases outside the gene matches: 5. The CDR3 spans 14 residues. Germline V gene data show CDR1 as SGHAT and CDR2 as FQNNGV. The CDR3 reads CASRDRDRGEKLFF. The DNA for the CDR3 is TGTGCCAGCAGGGACCGGGACAGGGGTGAAAAACTGTTTTTT.

The J gene is TRBJ2-1, the V gene TRBV7-2, with D perhaps TRBD2 (6 bases). This CDR3 has 15 residues. Looked up from germline, CDR1 is SGHTA and CDR2 is FQGNSA. The V and J ends lost 5 bases and 8 bases respectively, with 19 bases between them. CDR3 sequence: CASSQLRVAADEQFF. The CDR3 DNA reads TGTGCCAGCAGCCAACTACGCGTAGCGGCCGATGAGCAGTTCTTC.

In its sample, this clone was seen once. This sequence joins TRBV5-4 and TRBJ2-7, with 11 bases fitting TRBD1. CDR3 length equals 15 residues. The V gene's germline CDR1 is SGHNT and CDR2 YYREEE (reference sequence). The J segment lost 1 base and the V segment lost 5 bases, leaving 5 bases of the junction unmatched. CDR3 nucleotide sequence: TGTGCCAGCAGGAACGGACAGGGGGCGTCCTACGAGCAGTACTTC. Protein sequence: CASRNGQGASYEQYF.

The chain carries TRBV27 and TRBJ2-1, with D perhaps matching TRBD2 (7 bases). This CDR3 contains 18 residues. Trimming left V 3 bases short and J 6 bases short, with 24 bases between. Germline CDR1 reads MNHEY; CDR2 reads SMNVEV (reference sequence). CDR3 sequence reads: CASSFPVGRLGGPNEQFF. In DNA, the CDR3 is TGTGCCAGCAGTTTTCCAGTCGGCCGGCTCGGGGGGCCCAATGAGCAGTTCTTC.

Details on this clone: The sample contains more than one DNA sequence encoding this CDR3. The rearrangement uses TRBV27 and TRBJ1-2, with D possibly being TRBD1 (5 bases). V was shortened by 4 bases and J by 0 bases, with 9 bases between the two germline ends. From germline, CDR1 is MNHEY and CDR2 SMNVEV (reference sequence). The CDR3 totals 14 residues. CDR3 in DNA: TGTGCCAGCAGTTCGACGGGGCCTAACTATGGCTACACCTTC. Translation gives CASSSTGPNYGYTF.

This clone was picked up a small number of times. Other DNA sequences in the sample encode the same CDR3. The chain has TRBV27 and TRBJ2-7; D unresolved. This CDR3 comprises 13 residues. The V end was cut by 3 bases, the J end by 2 bases, with 8 bases between. In germline, CDR1 is MNHEY, CDR2 SMNVEV (reference sequence). The DNA for the CDR3 is TGTGCCAGCAGTTTCGGCTTAACCTACGAGCAGTACTTC. Its protein product is CASSFGLTYEQYF.

J is TRBJ2-7 and V is TRBV13, with 14 nucleotides matching TRBD2. With V trimmed by 5 bases and J by 5 bases, 11 bases remained unmatched. Germline lookup yields CDR1 PRHDT and CDR2 FYEKMQ (reference sequence). The CDR3 runs to 17 residues. The CDR3 nucleotides read TGTGCCAGCAGCATCGGACTAGCGGGAGGAAGGAACCACGAGCAGTACTTC. Its translation is CASSIGLAGGRNHEQYF. Looking up the rest from reference TRBV13 and TRBJ2-7 gives the full variable domain: AAGVIQSPRHLIKEKRETATLKCYPIPRHDTVYWYQQGPGQDPQFLISFYEKMQSDKGSIPDRFSAQQFSDYHSELNMSSLELGDSALYFCASSIGLAGGRNHEQYFGPGTRLTVT.

V usage is TRBV6-6 and J usage is TRBJ1-1, with 7 bases fitting TRBD1. The length of the CDR3 is 15 residues. The germline CDR1 and CDR2 sequences are MNHNY and SVGAGI (reference sequence). The trim removed 4 bases at V and 5 bases at J, leaving 10 bases unmatched. CDR3 in DNA: TGTGCCAGCAGTTCCCGCGACAGGGTAGGGACTGAAGCTTTCTTT. This translates into CASSSRDRVGTEAFF.

The chain links TRBV2 to TRBJ2-3, with D perhaps TRBD2 (5 bases). With 8 bases removed from V and 6 bases from J, the gap between germline ends came to 15 bases. Germline loops: CDR1 SNHLY, CDR2 FYNNEI. The CDR3 spans 13 residues. This CDR3 is CASAELVGDTQYF. CDR3 coding DNA: TGTGCCAGCGCTGAACTAGTAGGCGATACGCAGTATTTT.

This clone was found a few times. The CDR3 loop reads CASRAQVQMAEAFF. For the CDR3, the DNA is TGCGCCAGCAGAGCGCAGGTTCAGATGGCTGAAGCTTTCTTT. The chain carries TRBV10-2 and TRBJ1-1, with D hard to call. The CDR3 contains 14 residues. In germline, CDR1 is WSHSY, CDR2 SAAADI. V lost 6 bases and J 6 bases, leaving 17 bases between the germline ends.

The CDR3 protein is CASSPGTYLAEAFF. DNA of the CDR3: TGTGCCAGCAGTCCCGGGACATATCTCGCTGAAGCTTTCTTT. This chain connects TRBV6-6 to TRBJ1-1; weak D call: TRBD1 (6 bases). Trimming removed 5 bases at V and 6 bases at J, with 16 bases between. The CDR3 is 14 amino acids. Germline CDR1 is MNHNY and CDR2 is SVGAGI (reference sequence).

V usage is TRBV6-1 and J usage is TRBJ2-3, with TRBD1 matching 9 bases. This CDR3 has 16 amino acids. Germline-derived CDR1 and CDR2 are MNHNS and SASEGT. V lost 3 bases and J lost 2; bases outside the gene matches: 6. The CDR3 DNA sequence: TGTGCCAGCAGTGACCCCGACAGGGGGTACACAGATACGCAGTATTTT. Translated: CASSDPDRGYTDTQYF.

The gene calls are TRBV30 and TRBJ2-1, with D perhaps TRBD2 (5 bases). Germline V lookup: CDR1 GTSNPN, CDR2 SVGIG (reference sequence). This CDR3 has 15 residues. The ends were cut back, 8 bases at V and 7 bases at J, with 24 bases in the middle. CDR3 DNA sequence: TGTGCCCCCATTCTAACGTTGAGGGAGAGGAATGAGCAGTTCTTC. Its translation: CAPILTLRERNEQFF.